This T cell receptor beta chain was sequenced for a study of blood T cell repertoires in COVID-19. Study background: Some COVID-19 samples were acute and others convalescent; all came from the United States, Italy and Spain.

As originally analysed: Amplification with reference gene primers provided the estimates of nucleated cell counts. Assay: immunoSEQ multiplex PCR; the TCRdb copy retains only in-frame clones and omits some. V, J and clone size are taken as reported in that table, and D and trimming were inferred from the DNA itself. Of roughly 80,000 clones listed, about 85% are singletons. The length of the CDR3 is 14 residues. Per germline, CDR1 LNHDA and CDR2 SQIVND (reference sequence). V gave up 5 bases and J gave up 9 bases; unmatched junction bases: 4. The clonotype originates from a man aged 60-69 years with active or convalescent COVID-19. The chain employs TRBV19 and TRBJ1-6; 10 bases map to TRBD1. Sequencing was done on a sample of peripheral blood. The CDR3 protein is CASSRTGGSSPLHF. The CDR3 DNA sequence: TGTGCCAGTAGTCGGACAGGGGGAAGTTCACCCCTCCACTTT.